This TCR beta chain is from a study of cytomegalovirus exposure and HLA in healthy donors. Study context: Within the Caucasian-associated ancestry cluster were about 81% of the approximately 400 genotyped donors.

General study results and limits: Being indistinguishable, some V segments were excluded, TRBV6-2 and TRBV6-3 among them.

Healthy bone marrow donors formed the donor group. The ends were cut back, 5 bases at V and 4 bases at J, with 9 bases in the middle. The CDR3 runs 12 residues. Per the germline V gene, CDR1 is MNHNY and CDR2 is SVGAGI (reference sequence). PCR involved 60 Vbeta and 13 Jbeta primers. Profiled with immunoSEQ multiplex PCR; TCRdb holds only in-frame clones, not every one. The profile shows 130,000 or so clones, 75% to 85% of them singletons. This clone has a handful of counts. No antigen is known for it. The sequencing sample was made of PBMCs. The sequence derives from a male donor in good health and CMV-seronegative. This chain links TRBV6-6 with TRBJ2-7, with D perhaps TRBD1 (5 bases). The CDR3: CASSQPGYEQYF. As DNA, the CDR3 is TGTGCCAGCAGTCAACCAGGGTACGAGCAGTACTTC.